Listed here are 23 T cell receptor beta chains from one sample, sequenced in a study of blood T cell repertoires in COVID-19. Here immunoSEQ multiplex PCR was the method, and the copy in TCRdb shows in-frame clones only, minus some. The sample has 100,000 to 150,000 clones; roughly four fifths are singletons. Sequencing input: peripheral blood. All receptors derive from a man aged 60 to 69 with acute or convalescent COVID-19.

The count of this clone is one. The V and J genes are TRBV7-9 and TRBJ2-3; D may be TRBD1 (6 bases). The length of the CDR3 is 15 residues. The V and J ends lost 4 bases and 2 bases respectively, with 13 bases between them. Germline assignment: CDR1 SEHNR and CDR2 FQNEAQ (reference sequence). The chain's CDR3 is CASSSTHRDTDTQYF. The CDR3 coding sequence is TGTGCCAGCAGCTCCACTCACAGGGACACAGATACGCAGTATTTT.

J is TRBJ2-7 and V is TRBV5-4; 9 bases fit TRBD2. CDR1 and CDR2 from the germline V gene are SGHNT and YYREEE (reference sequence). CDR3 length: 15 amino acids. V gave up 5 bases and J gave up 3 bases; unmatched junction bases: 9. The CDR3 spells CASRAGSGSLYEQYF. The CDR3 DNA reads as TGTGCCAGCAGGGCGGGTAGCGGGAGTCTCTACGAGCAGTACTTC.

The genes are TRBV28 and TRBJ2-1; 8 bases match TRBD2. The V segment lost 10 bases and the J segment 5 bases; nucleotides outside the gene matches: 10. In germline, CDR1 is MDHEN, CDR2 SYDVKM. The CDR3 extends over 14 amino acids. CDR3 DNA sequence: TGTGCCACCAGGCGGGGACTAGGTCACAATGAGCAGTTCTTC. Protein product: CATRRGLGHNEQFF.

This chain connects TRBV9 to TRBJ2-3, with D possibly matching TRBD2 (6 bases). This CDR3 has 16 amino acids. V lost 1 base, J lost 4 bases, and 16 bases lay in between. Germline-derived CDR1 and CDR2 are SGDLS and YYNGEE. The CDR3 spells CASSVSGGSGADTQYF. CDR3 DNA: TGTGCCAGCAGCGTATCTGGGGGGTCAGGCGCAGATACGCAGTATTTT.

The chain carries TRBV11-2 and TRBJ1-2; D may be TRBD1 (6 bases). CDR1 and CDR2 (germline): SGHAT, FQNNGV. The CDR3 is 14 amino acids. V lost 1 base to trimming and J lost 6 bases, with 12 bases between them. The CDR3 DNA is TGTGCCAGCAGCTTAGGGGGGCGCTGGGATGGCTACACCTTC. This encodes CASSLGGRWDGYTF.

The chain has TRBV18 and TRBJ2-1; TRBD2 agrees at 7 bases. With 1 base clipped from V and 14 bases from J, the junction kept 5 bases outside the gene matches. The CDR3 is 12 amino acids. Germline values: CDR1 KGHSH, CDR2 LQKENI. The CDR3 coding sequence is TGTGCCAGCTCACCACTGAGCGGGAAGGAGTTCTTC. Translated: CASSPLSGKEFF.

The genes are TRBV6-6 and TRBJ1-2, with a possible D match to TRBD1 (6 bases). The ends were cut back, 5 bases at V and 5 bases at J, with 21 bases in the middle. The CDR3 has 16 amino acids. The germline V gene has CDR1 MNHNY and CDR2 SVGAGI (reference sequence). CDR3 DNA: TGTGCCAGCAGTCCCGGGGGGCAGGCACAAGTATATGGCTACACCTTC. It specifies CASSPGGQAQVYGYTF.

The chain couples TRBV5-8 to TRBJ1-3, with 7 bases fitting TRBD1. The CDR3 has 17 amino acids. The junction had 15 bases not matched to a gene; V was cut back by 4 bases and J by 5 bases. Germline-derived CDR1 and CDR2 are SGHTS and YDEGEE. CDR3 sequence: CASSPKGTGASRNTIYF. CDR3 in DNA: TGTGCCAGCAGCCCAAAAGGTACAGGGGCCTCAAGAAACACCATATATTTT. Looking up the rest from reference TRBV5-8 and TRBJ1-3 gives the full variable domain: EAGVTQSPTHLIKTRGQQATLRCSPISGHTSVYWYQQALGLGLQFLLWYDEGEERNRGNFPPRFSGRQFPNYSSELNVNALELEDSALYLCASSPKGTGASRNTIYFGEGSWLTVV.

This clone was found once. The V and J genes are TRBV28 and TRBJ2-3; TRBD2 matches at 11 bases. V was clipped by 10 bases and J by 6 bases; unmatched bases: 6. The CDR3 loop spans 13 amino acids. Germline assignment: CDR1 MDHEN and CDR2 SYDVKM. The CDR3 loop is CATIAGGGDTQYF. The CDR3 region has the DNA TGTGCCACCATAGCGGGAGGGGGTGATACGCAGTATTTT.

The chain joins TRBV6-5 to TRBJ2-7, with TRBD2 matching 9 bases. CDR1 is MNHEY, CDR2 SVGAGI, per germline. This CDR3 is built from 13 residues. V shed 6 bases, J shed 2 bases, and the junction held 2 bases outside the gene matches. For the CDR3, the DNA is TGTGCCAGCAGGGCGGGAGGGGCCTACGAGCAGTACTTC. Protein product: CASRAGGAYEQYF.

The V call is TRBV14, the J call TRBJ2-7; 8 positions match TRBD2. The J segment lost 3 bases and the V segment lost 4 bases, leaving 11 bases of the junction unmatched. The CDR3 has 16 amino acids. Germline CDR1 is SGHDN and CDR2 is FVKESK. The CDR3 DNA reads TGTGCCAGCAGCCCCAACCCTCTGAGCGGGAGCTACGAGCAGTACTTC. It specifies CASSPNPLSGSYEQYF.

This sequence joins TRBV11-2 and TRBJ2-2; 7 positions agree with TRBD2. This CDR3 comprises 14 residues. Per germline, CDR1 SGHAT and CDR2 FQNNGV. V trimming: 6 bases; J trimming: 8 bases; junction bases outside the gene matches: 9. CDR3 amino acids: CASRLSGRGGELFF. The CDR3 DNA follows: TGTGCCAGCAGACTTAGCGGGCGAGGGGGGGAGCTGTTTTTT.

The chain carries TRBV5-8 and TRBJ2-2; weak D call: TRBD1 (5 bases). Trimming pared 4 bases from V and 1 base from J, leaving 8 bases between. Germline CDR1 and CDR2: SGHTS and YDEGEE. CDR3 size: 14 residues. The CDR3 bases are TGTGCCAGCAGCCCAGGACAGAACACCGGGGAGCTGTTTTTT. It is translated as CASSPGQNTGELFF.

In DNA, the CDR3 is TGTGCCAGTAGTCCCCTTCTGGGAGGCAATCAGCCCCAGCATTTT. This translates into CASSPLLGGNQPQHF. The J gene is TRBJ1-5, the V gene TRBV19; D gene unclear. The CDR3 consists of 15 residues. Between the trimmed V and J ends, which lost 5 bases and 2 bases, there was a span of 13 bases. CDR1 and CDR2 from the germline V gene are LNHDA and SQIVND (reference sequence). Supplemented by reference TRBV19 and TRBJ1-5, the full variable domain reads DGGITQSPKYLFRKEGQNVTLSCEQNLNHDAMYWYRQDPGQGLRLIYYSQIVNDFQKGDIAEGYSVSREKKESFPLTVTSAQKNPTAFYLCASSPLLGGNQPQHFGDGTRLSIL.

The chain links TRBV29-1 to TRBJ2-1; 10 nucleotides line up with TRBD1. CDR3 length: 16 residues. CDR1 SQVTM and CDR2 ANQGSEA come from the germline V gene. V shed 5 bases and J 4 bases; nucleotides not matched to a gene: 11. The CDR3 region has the DNA TGCAGCGTTATGGGGTATGGGGACAGGGGTTACAATGAGCAGTTCTTC. Residues: CSVMGYGDRGYNEQFF.

This clone was detected only once. This chain joins TRBV19 and TRBJ1-4; 9 bases agree with TRBD1. Germline V gives CDR1 LNHDA, CDR2 SQIVND (reference sequence). V was pared by 7 bases and J by 6 bases, with 9 bases of the junction left unmatched. This CDR3 has 15 residues. CDR3 amino acids: CASITPGQGDEKLFF. In DNA, the CDR3 is TGTGCCAGTATTACTCCGGGACAGGGAGATGAAAAACTGTTTTTT.

V is TRBV18 and J is TRBJ2-1; D is unclear. Trimming took off 1 base at V and 8 bases at J, with 3 bases between the two ends. The V gene's germline CDR1 is KGHSH and CDR2 LQKENI. The CDR3 runs to 11 residues. In DNA, the CDR3 is TGTGCCAGCTCACCACTCGATGAGCAGTTCTTC. This translates into CASSPLDEQFF.

This CDR3 is CASSPLAGRLAGELFF. The CDR3 DNA is TGTGCCAGCAGCCCTTTAGCGGGGCGACTCGCCGGGGAGCTGTTTTTT. V is TRBV5-8 and J is TRBJ2-2, with 8 nucleotides matching TRBD2. This CDR3 has 16 residues. The V gene end was trimmed by 4 bases and the J gene end by 6 bases; junction bases not matched to a gene: 11. CDR1 and CDR2 from the germline V gene are SGHTS and YDEGEE. The full variable domain, in which reference TRBV5-8 and TRBJ2-2 provide the parts outside the CDR3, is EAGVTQSPTHLIKTRGQQATLRCSPISGHTSVYWYQQALGLGLQFLLWYDEGEERNRGNFPPRFSGRQFPNYSSELNVNALELEDSALYLCASSPLAGRLAGELFFGEGSRLTVL.

As to this clone: Other DNA variants within this sample encode the same CDR3. This chain connects TRBV18 to TRBJ2-7; 9 positions agree with TRBD1. There are 14 residues in the CDR3. Per germline, CDR1 KGHSH and CDR2 LQKENI. V dropped 3 bases and J dropped 4; count of bases not matched to a gene: 4. The CDR3 DNA is TGTGCCAGCTCACCCCTAGGACAGGGGTACGAGCAGTACTTC. Translating gives CASSPLGQGYEQYF. Using reference TRBV18 and TRBJ2-7 for the parts outside the CDR3, the full variable domain is NAGVMQNPRHLVRRRGQEARLRCSPMKGHSHVYWYRQLPEEGLKFMVYLQKENIIDESGMPKERFSAEFPKEGPSILRIQQVVRGDSAAYFCASSPLGQGYEQYFGPGTRLTVT.

This chain uses TRBV4-1 with TRBJ2-5; 8 bases agree with TRBD1. CDR3 length: 16 residues. V gave up 0 bases and J gave up 1 base; unmatched junction bases: 4. Germline V lookup: CDR1 MGHRA, CDR2 YSYEKL. CDR3 region: CASSQDITGGQETQYF. The CDR3 region has the DNA TGCGCCAGCAGCCAAGATATTACAGGGGGCCAAGAGACCCAGTACTTC.

The chain joins TRBV5-1 to TRBJ1-2; 9 bases map to TRBD1. CDR3 length: 14 residues. Germline trimming cut 0 bases from V and 5 bases from J; bases unmatched to any gene: 2. CDR1 and CDR2 (germline): SGHRS, YFSETQ. The DNA of the CDR3 is TGCGCCAGCAGCTTGGAGGGACAGGGATATGGCTACACCTTC. Translated: CASSLEGQGYGYTF.

This chain links TRBV10-3 with TRBJ2-3; 7 bases line up with TRBD2. V was clipped by 6 bases and J by 0 bases; unmatched bases: 3. Germline V gene lookup returns CDR1 ENHRY and CDR2 SYGVKD. CDR3 length equals 14 residues. CDR3 in DNA: TGTGCCATCAGGGCTAGCGGAAGCACAGATACGCAGTATTTT. Protein product: CAIRASGSTDTQYF.

The chain uses TRBV7-2 and TRBJ2-6, with TRBD1 identical over 7 bases. V gave up 6 bases and J gave up 2 bases; unmatched junction bases: 7. This CDR3 is built from 16 residues. Germline values: CDR1 SGHTA, CDR2 FQGNSA. CDR3 coding DNA: TGTGCCAGCAGTCTTAGAGGGGGCCCTGGGGCCAACGTCCTGACTTTC. This encodes CASSLRGGPGANVLTF.